This T cell receptor (beta chain) appears in the sequencing data of a study of T cells in Graves' hyperthyroidism and ophthalmopathy. Study results and caveats: Researchers found most expanded thyroid clonotypes above 0.001 in blood as well.

The study defined stable Graves' hyperthyroidism as no ophthalmopathy progression within 18 months. Patients with uncontrolled infections, other autoimmune diseases, pregnancy or lactation were excluded. Researchers amplified the TCR beta CDR3 regions from RNA transcripts. First-round RT-PCR with HTBI primers amplified the TCR CDR3 region. TCRdb reanalysed the multiplex PCR reads using MiXCR and keeps one entry per CDR3 protein. The data contain roughly 420,000 distinct CDR3 sequences, roughly an eighth of them seen just once; the ten biggest clones take up 4% to 6.5%. This clonotype was counted at least ten times. No antigen is known for it. Germline values: CDR1 SGHTA, CDR2 FQGNSA. CDR3 length equals 16 residues. The V gene lost 0 bases and the J gene lost 5 bases, with 17 bases spanning the gap.

The rearrangement links TRBV7-2 to TRBJ2-7; D is perhaps TRBD2 (6 bases). This receptor was taken from a woman between 18 and 30 years old with Graves' hyperthyroidism. Source material: blood. CDR3 residues: CASSLAIAALLDEQYF. The CDR3 region has the DNA TGTGCCAGCAGCTTAGCGATAGCGGCTCTTCTGGACGAGCAGTACTTC.